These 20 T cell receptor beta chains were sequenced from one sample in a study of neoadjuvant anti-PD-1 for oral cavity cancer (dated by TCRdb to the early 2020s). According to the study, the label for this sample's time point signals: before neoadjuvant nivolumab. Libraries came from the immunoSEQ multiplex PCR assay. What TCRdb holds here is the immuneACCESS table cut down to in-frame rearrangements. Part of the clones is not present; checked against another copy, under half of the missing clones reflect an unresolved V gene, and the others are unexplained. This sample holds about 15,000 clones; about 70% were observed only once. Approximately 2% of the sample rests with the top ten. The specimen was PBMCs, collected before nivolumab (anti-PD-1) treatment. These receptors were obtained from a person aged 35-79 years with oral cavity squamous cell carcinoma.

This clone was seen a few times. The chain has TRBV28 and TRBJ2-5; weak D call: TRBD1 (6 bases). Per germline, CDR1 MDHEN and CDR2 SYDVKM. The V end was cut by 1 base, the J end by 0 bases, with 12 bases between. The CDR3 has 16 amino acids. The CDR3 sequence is CASSLLDSKDQETQYF. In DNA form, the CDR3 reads TGTGCCAGCAGTTTATTGGACAGCAAAGACCAAGAGACCCAGTACTTC. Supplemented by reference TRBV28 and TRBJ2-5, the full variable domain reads DVKVTQSSRYLVKRTGEKVFLECVQDMDHENMFWYRQDPGLGLRLIYFSYDVKMKEKGDIPEGYSVSREKKERFSLILESASTNQTSMYLCASSLLDSKDQETQYFGPGTRLLVL.

The CDR3 protein is CASSLWTGSSYEQYF. The CDR3 DNA reads TGCGCCAGCAGCCTATGGACAGGGAGCAGCTACGAGCAGTACTTC. The chain carries TRBV5-1 and TRBJ2-7; TRBD1 agrees at 8 bases. In germline, CDR1 is SGHRS, CDR2 YFSETQ. There are 15 residues in the CDR3. The V gene end was trimmed by 4 bases and the J gene end by 3 bases; junction bases not matched to a gene: 9. Full variable domain (missing parts from reference TRBV5-1 and TRBJ2-7): KAGVTQTPRYLIKTRGQQVTLSCSPISGHRSVSWYQQTPGQGLQFLFEYFSETQRNKGNFPGRFSGRQFSNSRSEMNVSTLELGDSALYLCASSLWTGSSYEQYFGPGTRLTVT.

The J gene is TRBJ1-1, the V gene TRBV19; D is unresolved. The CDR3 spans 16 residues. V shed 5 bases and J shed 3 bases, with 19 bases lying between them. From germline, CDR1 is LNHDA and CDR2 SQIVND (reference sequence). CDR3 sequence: CASSHTLQNLDTEAFF. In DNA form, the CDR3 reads TGTGCCAGTAGTCATACTCTCCAGAACCTCGACACTGAAGCTTTCTTT.

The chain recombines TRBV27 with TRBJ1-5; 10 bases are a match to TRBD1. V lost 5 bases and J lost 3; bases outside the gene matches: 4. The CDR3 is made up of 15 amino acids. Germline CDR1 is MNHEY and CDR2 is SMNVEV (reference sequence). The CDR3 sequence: CASSKGQGINQPQHF. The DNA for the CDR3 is TGTGCCAGCAGTAAGGGACAGGGGATCAATCAGCCCCAGCATTTT.

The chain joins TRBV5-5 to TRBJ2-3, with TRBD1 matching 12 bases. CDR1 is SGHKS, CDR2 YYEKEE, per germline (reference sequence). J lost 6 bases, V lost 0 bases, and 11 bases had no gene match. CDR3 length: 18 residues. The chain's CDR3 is CASSLAVPGQGALDTQYF. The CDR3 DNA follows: TGTGCCAGCAGCTTGGCCGTCCCGGGACAGGGGGCTCTGGATACGCAGTATTTT.

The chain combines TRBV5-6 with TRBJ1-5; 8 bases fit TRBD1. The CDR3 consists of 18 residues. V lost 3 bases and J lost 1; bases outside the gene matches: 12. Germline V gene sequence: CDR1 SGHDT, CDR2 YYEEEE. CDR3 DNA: TGTGCCAGCAGCTACGGGACAGGAGGAGTCGAGAGCAATCAGCCCCAGCATTTT. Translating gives CASSYGTGGVESNQPQHF.

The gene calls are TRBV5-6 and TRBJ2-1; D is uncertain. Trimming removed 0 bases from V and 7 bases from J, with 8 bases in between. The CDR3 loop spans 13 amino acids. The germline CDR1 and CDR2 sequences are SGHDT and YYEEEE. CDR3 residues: CASSLGRPNEQFF. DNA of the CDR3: TGTGCCAGCAGCTTGGGCAGGCCGAATGAGCAGTTCTTC.

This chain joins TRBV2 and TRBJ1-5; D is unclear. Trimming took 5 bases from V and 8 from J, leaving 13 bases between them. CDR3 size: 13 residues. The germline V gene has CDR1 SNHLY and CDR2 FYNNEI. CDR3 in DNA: TGTGCCAGCAGTTTTGATCCTCGGGAGCCCCAGCATTTT. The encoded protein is CASSFDPREPQHF.

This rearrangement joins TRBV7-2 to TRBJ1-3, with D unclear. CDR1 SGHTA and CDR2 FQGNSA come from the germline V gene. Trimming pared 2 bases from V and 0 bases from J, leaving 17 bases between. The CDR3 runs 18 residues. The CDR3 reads CASSLYAGRRSSGNTIYF. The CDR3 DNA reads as TGTGCCAGCAGCTTATACGCGGGAAGGCGAAGCTCTGGAAACACCATATATTTT.

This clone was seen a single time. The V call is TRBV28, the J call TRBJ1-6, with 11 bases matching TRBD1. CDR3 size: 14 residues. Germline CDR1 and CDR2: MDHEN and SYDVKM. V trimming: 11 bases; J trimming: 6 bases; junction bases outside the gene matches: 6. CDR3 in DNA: TGTGCCTACCGGACAGGGGGCCTTAATTCACCCCTCCACTTT. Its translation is CAYRTGGLNSPLHF.

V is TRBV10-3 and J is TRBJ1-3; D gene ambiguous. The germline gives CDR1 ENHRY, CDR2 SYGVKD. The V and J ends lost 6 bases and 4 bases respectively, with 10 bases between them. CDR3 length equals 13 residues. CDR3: CAIREASGNTIYF. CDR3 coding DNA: TGTGCCATCAGAGAGGCATCCGGAAACACCATATATTTT.

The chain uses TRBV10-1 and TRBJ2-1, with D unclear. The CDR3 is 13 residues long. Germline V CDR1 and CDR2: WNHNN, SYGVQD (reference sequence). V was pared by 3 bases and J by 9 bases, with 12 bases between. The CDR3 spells CASSDLHLGEQFF. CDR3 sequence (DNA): TGCGCCAGCAGTGACCTTCATCTGGGTGAGCAGTTCTTC.

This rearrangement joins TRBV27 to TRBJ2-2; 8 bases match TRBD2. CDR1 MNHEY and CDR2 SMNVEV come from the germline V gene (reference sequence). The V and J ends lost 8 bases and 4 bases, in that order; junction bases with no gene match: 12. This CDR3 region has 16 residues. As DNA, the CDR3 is TGTGCCAGCCTAAGGACTCCAACTAGCGGCACCGGGGAGCTGTTTTTT. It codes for CASLRTPTSGTGELFF.

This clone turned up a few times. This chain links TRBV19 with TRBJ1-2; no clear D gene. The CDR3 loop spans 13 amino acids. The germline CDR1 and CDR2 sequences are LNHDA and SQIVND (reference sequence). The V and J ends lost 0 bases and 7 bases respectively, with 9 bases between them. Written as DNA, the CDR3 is TGTGCCAGTAGTATAGATCTATCGCGTGGCTACACCTTC. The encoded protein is CASSIDLSRGYTF.

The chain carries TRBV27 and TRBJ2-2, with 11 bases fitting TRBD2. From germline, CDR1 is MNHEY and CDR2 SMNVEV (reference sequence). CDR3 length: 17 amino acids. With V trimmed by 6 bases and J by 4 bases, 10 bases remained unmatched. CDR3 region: CASRSSIAGGVTGELFF. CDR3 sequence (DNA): TGTGCCAGCAGGTCCAGTATAGCGGGAGGGGTCACCGGGGAGCTGTTTTTT.

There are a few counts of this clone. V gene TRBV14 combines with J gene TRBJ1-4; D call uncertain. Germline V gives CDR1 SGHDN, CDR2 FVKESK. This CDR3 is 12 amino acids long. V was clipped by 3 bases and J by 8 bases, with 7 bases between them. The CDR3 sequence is CASSHSREKLFF. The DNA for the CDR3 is TGTGCCAGCAGCCACAGTAGAGAAAAACTGTTTTTT. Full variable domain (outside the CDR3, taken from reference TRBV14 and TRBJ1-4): EAGVTQFPSHSVIEKGQTVTLRCDPISGHDNLYWYRRVMGKEIKFLLHFVKESKQDESGMPNNRFLAERTGGTYSTLKVQPAELEDSGVYFCASSHSREKLFFGSGTQLSVL.

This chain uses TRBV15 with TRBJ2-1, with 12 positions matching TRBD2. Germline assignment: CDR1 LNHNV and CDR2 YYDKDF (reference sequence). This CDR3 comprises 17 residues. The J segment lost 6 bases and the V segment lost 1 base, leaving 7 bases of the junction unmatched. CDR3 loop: CATSRGLAGGPPNEQFF. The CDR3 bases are TGTGCCACCAGCAGAGGGCTAGCGGGGGGGCCCCCCAATGAGCAGTTCTTC.

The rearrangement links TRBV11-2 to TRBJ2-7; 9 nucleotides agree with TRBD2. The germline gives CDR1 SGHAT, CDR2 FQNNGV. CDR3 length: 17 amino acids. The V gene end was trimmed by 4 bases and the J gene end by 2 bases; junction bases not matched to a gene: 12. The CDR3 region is CASSSPLISGSTYEQYF. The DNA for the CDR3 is TGTGCCAGCAGCTCCCCCTTGATTAGCGGGAGTACCTACGAGCAGTACTTC. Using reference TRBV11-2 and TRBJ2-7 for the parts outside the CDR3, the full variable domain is EAGVAQSPRYKIIEKRQSVAFWCNPISGHATLYWYQQILGQGPKLLIQFQNNGVVDDSQLPKDRFSAERLKGVDSTLKIQPAKLEDSAVYLCASSSPLISGSTYEQYFGPGTRLTVT.

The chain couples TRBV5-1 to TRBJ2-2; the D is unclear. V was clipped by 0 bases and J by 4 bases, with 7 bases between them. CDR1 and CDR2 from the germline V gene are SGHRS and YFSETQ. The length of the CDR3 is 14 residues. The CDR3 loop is CASSLEKATGELFF. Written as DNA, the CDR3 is TGCGCCAGCAGCTTGGAAAAGGCCACCGGGGAGCTGTTTTTT.

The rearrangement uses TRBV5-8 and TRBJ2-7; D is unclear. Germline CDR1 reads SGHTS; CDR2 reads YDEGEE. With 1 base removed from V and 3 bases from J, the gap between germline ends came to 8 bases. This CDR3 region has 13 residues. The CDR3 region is CASSLLGYYEQYF. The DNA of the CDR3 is TGTGCCAGCAGCTTGTTAGGCTACTACGAGCAGTACTTC.